This TCR beta chain stems from a study of blood T cell repertoires in COVID-19. Study summary: T cells, B-cell-depleted T cells, or PBMCs supplied cDNA or gDNA.

Germline CDR1 ENHRY, CDR2 SYGVKD. Trimming cost V 3 bases and J 4 bases, with 10 bases left between them. The CDR3 spans 14 residues. The table lists this clone with a few counts. The data were produced by immunoSEQ multiplex PCR, yet TCRdb's version contains in-frame clones alone and is incomplete. Among around 69,000 clones, over 75% were seen once, and the ten largest hold roughly 25%. This chain joins TRBV10-3 and TRBJ1-5; no firm D call. The sequencing input was peripheral blood. The sequence was collected from a man in his fifties or sixties with acute or convalescent COVID-19. In DNA, the CDR3 is TGTGCCATCAGTGACTCCCAGTATAATCAGCCCCAGCATTTT. Amino acid sequence: CAISDSQYNQPQHF.